The following is a T cell receptor beta chain sequence with its context. A single record per CDR3 protein comes from TCRdb applying MiXCR to the 5' RACE reads. The sample shows about 55,000 distinct CDR3 sequences, less than 25% of them seen only once. This CDR3 is built from 18 residues. The V gene's germline CDR1 is LNHNV and CDR2 YYDKDF (reference sequence). V shed 1 base and J 4 bases; nucleotides not matched to a gene: 13. Cells sorted as Tregs were CD4+, CD25+ and CD127-/low. This TCR derives from a female donor with breast cancer. The rearrangement joins TRBV15 to TRBJ2-3, with 8 bases lining up with TRBD2. Sample: tumor-infiltrating Tregs sorted from the breast tumor. The CDR3 here is CATSRVRVRGGRSDTQYF. The CDR3 DNA reads TGTGCCACCAGCAGAGTCCGCGTGAGGGGCGGGAGGTCAGATACGCAGTATTTT.